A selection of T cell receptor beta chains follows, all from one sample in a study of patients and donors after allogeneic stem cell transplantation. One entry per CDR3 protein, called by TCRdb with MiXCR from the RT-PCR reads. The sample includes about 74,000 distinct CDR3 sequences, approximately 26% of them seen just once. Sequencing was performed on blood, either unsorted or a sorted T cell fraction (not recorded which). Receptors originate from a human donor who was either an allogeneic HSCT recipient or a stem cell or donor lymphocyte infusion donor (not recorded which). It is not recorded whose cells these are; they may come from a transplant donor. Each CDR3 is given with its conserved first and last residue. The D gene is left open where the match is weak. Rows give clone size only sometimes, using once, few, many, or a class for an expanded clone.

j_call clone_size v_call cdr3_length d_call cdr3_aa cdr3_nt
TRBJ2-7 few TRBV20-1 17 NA CSARDPLVAGELYEQYF TGCAGTGCTAGAGATCCCCTCGTGGCTGGGGAGCTCTACGAGCAGTACTTC
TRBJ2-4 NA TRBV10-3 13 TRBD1 CAISTGQGDIQYF TGTGCCATCAGCACGGGACAGGGAGACATTCAGTACTTC
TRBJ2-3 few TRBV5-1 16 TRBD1 CASSSGQDSSTDTQYF TGCGCCAGCAGCTCCGGACAGGACTCAAGCACAGATACGCAGTATTTT
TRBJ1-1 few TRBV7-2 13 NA CASSLLRSTEAFF TGTGCCAGCAGCTTACTTCGGAGCACTGAAGCTTTCTTT
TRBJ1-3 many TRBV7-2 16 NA CASSIVLGGEANTIYF TGTGCCAGCAGCATAGTGTTGGGGGGCGAGGCGAACACCATATATTTT
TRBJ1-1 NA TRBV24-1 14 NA CATSDPRWASEAFF TGTGCCACCAGTGATCCTCGGTGGGCTTCTGAAGCTTTCTTT
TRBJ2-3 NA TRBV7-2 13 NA CASSFLARDTQYF TGTGCCAGCAGCTTTTTGGCAAGAGATACGCAGTATTTT
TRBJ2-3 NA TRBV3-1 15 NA CASSQALESYDTQYF TGTGCCAGCAGCCAAGCGCTAGAATCTTACGATACGCAGTATTTT
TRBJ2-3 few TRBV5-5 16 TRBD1 CASSKPQGVRTDTQYF TGTGCCAGCAGCAAACCACAGGGGGTACGCACAGATACGCAGTATTTT
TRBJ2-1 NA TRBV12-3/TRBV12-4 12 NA CASSFGKDEQFF TGTGCCAGCAGTTTCGGGAAGGATGAGCAGTTCTTC
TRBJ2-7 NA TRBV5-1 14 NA CASSKDGEPYEQYF TGCGCCAGCAGCAAGGACGGCGAGCCCTACGAGCAGTACTTC
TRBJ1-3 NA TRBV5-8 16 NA CASSLLRAWSGNTIYF TGTGCCAGCAGCTTGCTAAGGGCTTGGTCTGGAAACACCATATATTTT
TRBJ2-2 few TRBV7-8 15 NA CASSLVYSPTGELFF TGTGCCAGCAGCTTAGTCTACAGCCCCACCGGGGAGCTGTTTTTT
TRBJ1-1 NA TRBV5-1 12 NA CASSFRGIEAFF TGCGCCAGCAGCTTCAGGGGCATTGAAGCTTTCTTT
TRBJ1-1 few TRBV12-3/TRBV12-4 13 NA CASSVTVYTEAFF TGTGCCAGCAGTGTAACGGTGTACACTGAAGCTTTCTTT